This T cell receptor (beta chain) came from a study of blood T cell repertoires in COVID-19. Study summary: Italy, Spain and the United States were the sources of the convalescent and acute COVID-19 samples.

In terms of age and location, participants ranged from roughly 18 to 95 years and lived in under 30 US areas. Cohorts were based on clinical histories the participants reported. Looked up from germline, CDR1 is MNHEY and CDR2 is SVGEGT. This CDR3 has 18 residues. Trimming left V 6 bases short and J 0 bases short, with 21 bases between. Original handling: Estimation of nucleated cell counts was performed using reference gene primer amplification. Clones were read by immunoSEQ multiplex PCR, and TCRdb kept only the in-frame ones, dropping some. Clonal size and the V and J genes are those of that table, whereas D and trimming came from the DNA. The sample gives about 200,000 clones, more than 75% of which show up once; around 16% is in the top ten.

The chain links TRBV6-2 or TRBV6-3 to TRBJ1-5, with D tentatively TRBD1 (6 bases). The sequencing sample was made of PBMCs or T cells enriched from blood (not recorded which). This TCR derives from a woman aged 45-65 years with acute COVID-19. The CDR3 DNA reads TGTGCCAGCAGCCCTCACCAATCCAGGGGTTATAGCAATCAGCCCCAGCATTTT. Residues: CASSPHQSRGYSNQPQHF.